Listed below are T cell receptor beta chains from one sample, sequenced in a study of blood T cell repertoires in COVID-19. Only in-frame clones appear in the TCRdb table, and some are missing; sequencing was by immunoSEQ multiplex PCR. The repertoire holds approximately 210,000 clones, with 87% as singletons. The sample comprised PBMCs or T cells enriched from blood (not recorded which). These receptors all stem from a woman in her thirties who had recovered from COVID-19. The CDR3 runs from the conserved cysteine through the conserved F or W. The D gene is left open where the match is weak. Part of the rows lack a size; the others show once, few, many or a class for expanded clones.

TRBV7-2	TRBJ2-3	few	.	CASRTGDTQYF	TGTGCCAGCAGGACTGGAGATACGCAGTATTTT
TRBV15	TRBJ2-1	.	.	CATSRDEEGEQFF	TGTGCCACCAGCAGAGACGAGGAAGGTGAGCAGTTCTTC
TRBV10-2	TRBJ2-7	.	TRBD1	CASSESRTGLSYEQYF	TGCGCCAGCAGTGAGTCGAGGACAGGGCTCTCCTACGAGCAGTACTTC
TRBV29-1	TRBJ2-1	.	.	CSVVGEQFF	TGCAGCGTTGTCGGTGAGCAGTTCTTC
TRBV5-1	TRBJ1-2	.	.	CASSLGDGTSYGYTF	TGCGCCAGCAGCTTGGGAGATGGGACATCCTATGGCTACACCTTC
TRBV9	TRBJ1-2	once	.	CASSPLDSAGGYTF	TGTGCCAGCAGCCCTTTAGACTCTGCGGGTGGCTACACCTTC
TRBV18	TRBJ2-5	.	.	CASSPNRVETQYF	TGTGCCAGCTCACCAAACAGGGTAGAGACCCAGTACTTC
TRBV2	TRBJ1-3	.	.	CATNDGVAGNTIYF	TGTGCCACCAACGACGGGGTGGCTGGAAACACCATATATTTT
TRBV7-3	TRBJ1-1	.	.	CASSSWGDPENTEAFF	TGTGCCAGCAGCTCCTGGGGCGACCCCGAGAACACTGAAGCTTTCTTT
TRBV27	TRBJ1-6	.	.	CASSRLDTSGSPLHF	TGTGCCAGCAGTCGGTTGGACACCTCTGGATCACCCCTCCACTTT
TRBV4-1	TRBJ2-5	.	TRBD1	CASSQVRERGTGGETQYF	TGCGCCAGCAGCCAAGTTCGGGAGCGGGGGACAGGGGGAGAGACCCAGTACTTC
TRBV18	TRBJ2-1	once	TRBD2	CASSPPLAGGGDEQFF	TGTGCCAGCTCACCCCCATTAGCGGGGGGCGGCGATGAGCAGTTCTTC
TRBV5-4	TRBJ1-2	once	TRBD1	CASSPPTGQGVGYTF	TGTGCCAGCAGCCCCCCTACAGGACAGGGTGTTGGCTACACCTTC
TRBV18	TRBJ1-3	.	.	CASSPWDSRKGNTIYF	TGTGCCAGCTCACCCTGGGACTCAAGGAAGGGAAACACCATATATTTT
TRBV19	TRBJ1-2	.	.	CASSIPTSANYGYTF	TGTGCCAGTAGTATCCCCACAAGCGCTAACTATGGCTACACCTTC
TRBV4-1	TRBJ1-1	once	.	CASSQDLEGGTEAFF	TGCGCCAGCAGCCAAGATCTAGAGGGTGGCACTGAAGCTTTCTTT
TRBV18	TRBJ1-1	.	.	CASSGPGGHTEAFF	TGTGCCAGCTCAGGCCCGGGGGGGCACACTGAAGCTTTCTTT
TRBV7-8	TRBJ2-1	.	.	CASSFSVTYNEQFF	TGTGCCAGCAGCTTTAGCGTGACCTACAATGAGCAGTTCTTC
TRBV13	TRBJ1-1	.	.	CASSPPGGGTEAFF	TGTGCCAGCAGCCCCCCTGGGGGGGGCACTGAAGCTTTCTTT
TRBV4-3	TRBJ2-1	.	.	CASSQVQKSYNEQFF	TGCGCCAGCAGCCAAGTACAGAAGTCCTACAATGAGCAGTTCTTC
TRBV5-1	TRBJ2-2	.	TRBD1	CASSATYRGRRTGELFF	TGCGCCAGCAGCGCCACGTACAGGGGAAGAAGAACCGGGGAGCTGTTTTTT
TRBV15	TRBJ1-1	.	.	CATSREATVNTEAFF	TGTGCCACCAGCAGAGAGGCGACAGTGAACACTGAAGCTTTCTTT
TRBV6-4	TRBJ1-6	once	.	CASSQTGFNSPLHF	TGTGCCAGCAGCCAGACAGGATTTAATTCACCCCTCCACTTT
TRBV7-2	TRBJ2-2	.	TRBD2	CASSLNGRATGELFF	TGTGCCAGCAGCTTAAACGGGAGGGCCACCGGGGAGCTGTTTTTT
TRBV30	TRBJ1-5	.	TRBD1	CAWTGTGLGQPQHF	TGTGCCTGGACCGGGACAGGTTTGGGTCAGCCCCAGCATTTT
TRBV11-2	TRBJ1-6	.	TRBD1	CASSPRQGLSSPLHF	TGTGCCAGCAGCCCAAGACAGGGGTTGAGTTCACCCCTCCACTTT
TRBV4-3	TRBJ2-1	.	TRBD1	CASSQGTGKRLGSWEQFF	TGCGCCAGCAGCCAGGGGACAGGAAAAAGACTGGGTTCGTGGGAGCAGTTCTTC
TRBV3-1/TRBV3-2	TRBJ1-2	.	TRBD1	CASSAHPGTGGFYGYTF	TGTGCCAGCAGCGCACACCCCGGGACAGGGGGCTTCTATGGCTACACCTTC
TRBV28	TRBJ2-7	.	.	CASSTNRDLSSYEQYF	TGTGCCAGCAGCACAAACAGGGATTTAAGCTCCTACGAGCAGTACTTC
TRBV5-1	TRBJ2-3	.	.	CASSLQGTDTQYF	TGCGCCAGCAGCTTACAGGGAACAGATACGCAGTATTTT
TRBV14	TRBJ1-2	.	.	CASSPRQTADLGYTF	TGTGCCAGCAGCCCAAGACAGACCGCCGATTTGGGCTACACCTTC
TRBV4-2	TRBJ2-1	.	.	CASSPKRLGNYNEQFF	TGTGCCAGCAGCCCCAAAAGACTAGGAAACTACAATGAGCAGTTCTTC
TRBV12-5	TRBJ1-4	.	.	CASGVGDTPNEKLFF	TGTGCTAGTGGGGTGGGAGACACCCCTAATGAAAAACTGTTTTTT
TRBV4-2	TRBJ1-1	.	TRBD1	CASSQEEGTARRGAFF	TGTGCCAGCAGCCAAGAAGAGGGGACAGCAAGAAGAGGGGCTTTCTTT
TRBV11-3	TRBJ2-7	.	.	CASSLRGTYEQYF	TGTGCCAGCAGCTTACGGGGAACCTACGAGCAGTACTTC
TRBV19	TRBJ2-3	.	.	CASSIGSSARTDTQYF	TGTGCCAGTAGTATAGGGTCGAGCGCCCGCACAGATACGCAGTATTTT
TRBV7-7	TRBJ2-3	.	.	CASSLTGGTDTQYF	TGTGCCAGCAGCTTGACGGGGGGCACAGATACGCAGTATTTT
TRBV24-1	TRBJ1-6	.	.	CATSDSSDGSSPLHF	TGTGCCACCAGTGACTCTTCCGACGGGAGTTCACCCCTCCACTTT
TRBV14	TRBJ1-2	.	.	CASSQDLATNYGYTF	TGTGCCAGCAGCCAAGATCTTGCCACAAACTATGGCTACACCTTC
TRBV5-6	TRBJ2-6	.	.	CASKNVRVGTGANVLTF	TGTGCCAGCAAGAACGTCAGGGTGGGAACTGGGGCCAATGTCCTGACTTTC
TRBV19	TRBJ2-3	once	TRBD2	CASSTWTSGRDTQYF	TGTGCCAGTAGTACCTGGACTAGCGGTAGGGATACGCAGTATTTT
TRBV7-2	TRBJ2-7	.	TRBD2	CASSTSGGSSYEQYF	TGTGCCAGCAGCACGAGCGGGGGGTCTTCCTACGAGCAGTACTTC
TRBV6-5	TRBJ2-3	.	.	CASKTGEIGTDTQYF	TGTGCCAGCAAGACCGGGGAAATCGGCACAGATACGCAGTATTTT
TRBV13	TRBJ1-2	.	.	CASSSWTDSYGYTF	TGTGCCAGCAGCTCCTGGACGGACAGCTATGGCTACACCTTC
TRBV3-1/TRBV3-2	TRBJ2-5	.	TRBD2	CASSPIAGGLQETQYF	TGTGCCAGCAGCCCGATAGCGGGGGGGCTCCAAGAGACCCAGTACTTC
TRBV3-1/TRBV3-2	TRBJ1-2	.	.	CASSPGLEAIYGYTF	TGTGCCAGCAGCCCCGGACTGGAAGCCATCTATGGCTACACCTTC
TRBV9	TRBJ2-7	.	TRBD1	CASSVVDRGFYEQYF	TGTGCCAGCAGCGTAGTAGACAGGGGGTTCTACGAGCAGTACTTC
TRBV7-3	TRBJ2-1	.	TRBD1	CASSPRWTGGLGNEQFF	TGTGCCAGCAGCCCACGGTGGACAGGGGGGTTAGGCAATGAGCAGTTCTTC
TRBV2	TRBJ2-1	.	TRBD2	CASSVGTTDNEQFF	TGTGCCAGCAGTGTCGGGACTACAGACAATGAGCAGTTCTTC
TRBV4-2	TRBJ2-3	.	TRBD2	CASSLIAGTGTDTQYF	TGTGCCAGCAGCCTTATAGCGGGGACTGGCACAGATACGCAGTATTTT
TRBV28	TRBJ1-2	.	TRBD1	CASSLPQGAYSGYTF	TGTGCCAGCAGTCTACCCCAGGGGGCGTATAGTGGCTACACCTTC
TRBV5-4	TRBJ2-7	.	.	CASSLVQGKLDEQYF	TGTGCCAGCAGCTTGGTACAGGGCAAACTAGACGAGCAGTACTTC
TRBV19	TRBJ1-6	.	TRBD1	CASSPYRGGNSPLHF	TGTGCCAGTAGTCCCTACAGGGGGGGAAATTCACCCCTCCACTTT
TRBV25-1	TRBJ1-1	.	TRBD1	CASRPGTGVNTEAFF	TGTGCCAGCCGTCCCGGGACAGGAGTGAACACTGAAGCTTTCTTT
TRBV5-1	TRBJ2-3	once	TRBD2	CASSPEGSGRVTDTQYF	TGCGCCAGCAGCCCCGAGGGTAGCGGGAGGGTTACAGATACGCAGTATTTT